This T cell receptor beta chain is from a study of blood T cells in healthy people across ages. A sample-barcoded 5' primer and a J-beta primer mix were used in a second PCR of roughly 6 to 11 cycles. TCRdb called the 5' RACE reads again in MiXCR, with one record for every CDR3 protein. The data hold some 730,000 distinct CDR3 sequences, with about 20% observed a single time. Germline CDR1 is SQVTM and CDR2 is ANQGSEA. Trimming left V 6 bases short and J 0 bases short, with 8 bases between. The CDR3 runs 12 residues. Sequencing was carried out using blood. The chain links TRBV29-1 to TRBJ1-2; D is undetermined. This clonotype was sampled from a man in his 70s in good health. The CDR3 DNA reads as TGCAGCGTGTATGCGACTAACTATGGCTACACCTTC. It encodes CSVYATNYGYTF.